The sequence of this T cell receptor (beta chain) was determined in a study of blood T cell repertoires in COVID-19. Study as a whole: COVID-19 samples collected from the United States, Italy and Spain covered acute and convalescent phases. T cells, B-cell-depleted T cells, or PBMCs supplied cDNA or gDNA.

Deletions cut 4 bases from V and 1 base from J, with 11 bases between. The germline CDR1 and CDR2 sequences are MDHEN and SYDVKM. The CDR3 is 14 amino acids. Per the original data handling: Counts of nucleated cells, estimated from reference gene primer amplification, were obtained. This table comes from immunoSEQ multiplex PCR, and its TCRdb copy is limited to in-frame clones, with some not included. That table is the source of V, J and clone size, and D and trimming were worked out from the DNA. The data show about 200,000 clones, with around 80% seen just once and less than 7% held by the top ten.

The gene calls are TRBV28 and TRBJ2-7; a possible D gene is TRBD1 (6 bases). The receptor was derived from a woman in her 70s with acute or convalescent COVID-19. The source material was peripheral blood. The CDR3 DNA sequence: TGTGCCAGCAGTTCACCGGGACATTCCTACGAGCAGTACTTC. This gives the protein CASSSPGHSYEQYF. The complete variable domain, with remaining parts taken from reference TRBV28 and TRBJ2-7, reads DVKVTQSSRYLVKRTGEKVFLECVQDMDHENMFWYRQDPGLGLRLIYFSYDVKMKEKGDIPEGYSVSREKKERFSLILESASTNQTSMYLCASSSPGHSYEQYFGPGTRLTVT.